This T cell receptor beta chain is from a study of control samples from healthy donors and cancer patients. Unmatched junction bases numbered 11, after V lost 3 bases and J lost 4 bases. The CDR3 is made up of 15 amino acids. Germline V CDR1 and CDR2: GTSNPN, SVGIG (reference sequence). TCRdb's table, derived via immunoSEQ multiplex PCR, lists solely in-frame clones and lacks some. In the table there are roughly 100,000 clones, roughly 91% of which are singletons. This chain joins TRBV30 and TRBJ1-2; 7 bases are shared with TRBD1. This TCR was recovered from a man aged 55 to 70 with lung cancer. The sequenced sample was PBMCs. CDR3 bases: TGTGCCTGGAGCGGGCCCCGACAGGGCGTCTATGGCTACACCTTC. Residues: CAWSGPRQGVYGYTF.